Here is one T cell receptor beta chain with its context. Its antigen is not identified. From germline, CDR1 is ENHRY and CDR2 SYGVKD. This CDR3 comprises 15 residues. These data originate in a study of monozygotic twins with inflammatory bowel disease. Study-level points and caveats: A single strong IBD-associated signal or clonotype was not supported by the findings.

A total RNA quantity of 3500 ng went into each TCR library. Template switching added UMIs carrying a 6-nucleotide sample barcode. Using the 5' RACE reads, TCRdb records one entry per CDR3 protein without DNA. Its table lists about 160,000 distinct CDR3 sequences. Sequencing used blood. The source is a human donor with ulcerative colitis or Crohn's disease, or a healthy co-twin of an affected twin (not recorded which). V is TRBV10-3 and J is TRBJ2-7; TCRdb proposes TRBD1, but this gene call is untestable without DNA. The CDR3 loop is CAITPTGDPSYEQYF.